This entry is about one T cell receptor beta chain. Antigen unknown. This specimen comes from a study of response to subunit inactivated influenza vaccine. Whole-study findings and limits: That few new T cells are recruited by each seasonal influenza vaccination was the authors' suggestion.

TCRdb ran MiXCR on the RT-PCR reads and lists one entry per CDR3 protein. The table includes approximately 480,000 distinct CDR3 sequences, approximately 9.9% detected once. The clonotype originates from a man in his forties or fifties who received an inactivated influenza vaccine. The sequencing used PBMCs from blood, collected 40 to 50 days after vaccination.

The CDR3 DNA reads as TGCAGTGCTAGCCCGAGACCCCAGGGGGCCCTACAAGAGACCCAGTACTTC. Its translation: CSASPRPQGALQETQYF. V gene TRBV20-1 combines with J gene TRBJ2-5, with 8 bases fitting TRBD1. The CDR3 consists of 17 residues. CDR1 is DFQATT, CDR2 SNEGSKA, per germline (reference sequence). V was clipped by 3 bases and J by 2 bases; unmatched bases: 14.